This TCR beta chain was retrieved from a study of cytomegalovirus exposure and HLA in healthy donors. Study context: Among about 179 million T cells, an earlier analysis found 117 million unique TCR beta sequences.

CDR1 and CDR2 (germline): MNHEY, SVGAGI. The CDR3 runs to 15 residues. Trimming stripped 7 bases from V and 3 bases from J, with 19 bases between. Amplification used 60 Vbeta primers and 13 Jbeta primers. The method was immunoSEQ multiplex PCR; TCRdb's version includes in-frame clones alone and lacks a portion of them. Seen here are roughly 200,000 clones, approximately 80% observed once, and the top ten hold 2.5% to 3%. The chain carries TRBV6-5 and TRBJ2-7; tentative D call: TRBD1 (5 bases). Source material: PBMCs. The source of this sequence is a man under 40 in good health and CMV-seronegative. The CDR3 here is CASTHAGRRGYEQYF. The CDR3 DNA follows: TGTGCCAGCACCCACGCAGGGCGCCGTGGCTACGAGCAGTACTTC.